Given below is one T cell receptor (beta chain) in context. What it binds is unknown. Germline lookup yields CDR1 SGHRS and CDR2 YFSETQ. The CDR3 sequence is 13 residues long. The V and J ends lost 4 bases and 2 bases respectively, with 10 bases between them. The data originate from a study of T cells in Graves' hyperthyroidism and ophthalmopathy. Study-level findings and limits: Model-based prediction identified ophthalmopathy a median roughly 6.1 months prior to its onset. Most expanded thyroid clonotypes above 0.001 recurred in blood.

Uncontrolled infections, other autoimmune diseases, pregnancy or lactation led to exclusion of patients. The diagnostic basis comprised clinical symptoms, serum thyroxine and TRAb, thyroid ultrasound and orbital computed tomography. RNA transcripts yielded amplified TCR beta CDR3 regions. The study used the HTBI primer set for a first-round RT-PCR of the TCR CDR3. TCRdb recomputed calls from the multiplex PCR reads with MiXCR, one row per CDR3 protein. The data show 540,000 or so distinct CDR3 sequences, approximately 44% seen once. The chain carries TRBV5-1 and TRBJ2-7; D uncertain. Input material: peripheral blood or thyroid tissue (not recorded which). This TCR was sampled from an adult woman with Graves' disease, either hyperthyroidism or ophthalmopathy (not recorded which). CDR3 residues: CASSGGGAYEQYF. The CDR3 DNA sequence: TGCGCCAGCAGCGGCGGTGGGGCCTACGAGCAGTACTTC.